The 22 T cell receptor beta chains below were found in one sample sequenced in a study of a mutant IDH1 vaccine in newly diagnosed glioma. Specified time point: week 11, during vaccination. Doses of 300 ug of mutant IDH1 20-mer peptide were given with topical imiquimod. Using immunoSEQ multiplex PCR, the repertoire was profiled, and TCRdb retains in-frame clones only, with some absent. The sample shows about 32,000 clones, 78% of them seen only once. Their recognized antigens are unknown. The sample here was PBMCs, taken from a glioma patient whose treatment included an IDH1 peptide vaccine. The receptors were gathered from a man aged 30 to 45 with glioma.

The chain joins TRBV2 to TRBJ2-1; 14 nucleotides line up with TRBD2. Germline V lookup: CDR1 SNHLY, CDR2 FYNNEI. CDR3 length equals 19 residues. V gave up 2 bases and J gave up 5 bases; unmatched junction bases: 11. CDR3 protein: CASSEYLGTSGRGNNEQFF. Written as DNA, the CDR3 is TGTGCCAGCAGTGAATATCTCGGGACTAGCGGGAGAGGAAACAATGAGCAGTTCTTC.

This clone is a singleton in its sample. V is TRBV19 and J is TRBJ2-2; D remains unclear. Germline V lookup: CDR1 LNHDA, CDR2 SQIVND (reference sequence). Deletions cut 4 bases from V and 10 bases from J, with 19 bases between. This CDR3 region has 15 residues. The DNA of the CDR3 is TGTGCCAGTAGTACGAATTTTAGGACCGTTCAGGAGCTGTTTTTT. Translation gives CASSTNFRTVQELFF.

The chain has TRBV19 and TRBJ1-1; D remains unclear. Trimming left V 5 bases short and J 5 bases short, with 9 bases between. The length of the CDR3 is 12 residues. The germline V gene has CDR1 LNHDA and CDR2 SQIVND (reference sequence). The CDR3 DNA follows: TGTGCCAGTAGTCCGCGAGAGACTGAAGCTTTCTTT. Translating gives CASSPRETEAFF.

The chain joins TRBV5-4 to TRBJ2-3, with TRBD1 identical over 9 bases. Trimming cost V 4 bases and J 6 bases; bases outside gene matches: 9. Germline values: CDR1 SGHNT, CDR2 YYREEE (reference sequence). This CDR3 is 15 amino acids long. In DNA form, the CDR3 reads TGTGCCAGCAGCGCGGGACAGGGACTGGAGGATACGCAGTATTTT. It codes for CASSAGQGLEDTQYF. Full variable domain (outside the CDR3, taken from reference TRBV5-4 and TRBJ2-3): ETGVTQSPTHLIKTRGQQVTLRCSSQSGHNTVSWYQQALGQGPQFIFQYYREEENGRGNFPPRFSGLQFPNYSSELNVNALELDDSALYLCASSAGQGLEDTQYFGPGTRLTVL.

This clone appeared once. This rearrangement joins TRBV19 to TRBJ2-7, with D perhaps TRBD2 (6 bases). This CDR3 has 15 amino acids. The germline gives CDR1 LNHDA, CDR2 SQIVND (reference sequence). Deletions cut 4 bases from V and 5 bases from J, with 18 bases between. CDR3 bases: TGTGCCAGTAGTACCCCCGGGGAAGGGGAGGACGAGCAGTACTTC. It is translated as CASSTPGEGEDEQYF.

The chain has TRBV27 and TRBJ2-7; D possibly corresponds to TRBD1 (6 bases). The ends were cut back, 6 bases at V and 2 bases at J, with 23 bases in the middle. Germline CDR1 reads MNHEY; CDR2 reads SMNVEV (reference sequence). This CDR3 region has 17 residues. The CDR3 protein is CASSSINLDRRTYEQYF. CDR3 nucleotide sequence: TGTGCCAGCAGCTCCATAAATCTGGACAGACGTACCTACGAGCAGTACTTC.

This clone is a singleton in its sample. V is TRBV9 and J is TRBJ2-1, with TRBD2 matching over 7 bases. Germline V CDR1 and CDR2: SGDLS, YYNGEE. This CDR3 spans 16 amino acids. J lost 7 bases, V lost 1 base, and 11 bases had no gene match. The CDR3 sequence: CASSVSHAGAKNEQFF. CDR3 in DNA: TGTGCCAGCAGCGTATCCCACGCGGGAGCCAAGAATGAGCAGTTCTTC.

This sequence joins TRBV29-1 and TRBJ1-1, with D perhaps matching TRBD1 (6 bases). Trimming removed 7 bases at V and 5 bases at J, with 17 bases between. CDR1 SQVTM and CDR2 ANQGSEA come from the germline V gene. This CDR3 contains 13 residues. CDR3 bases: TGCAGCGCTTACGCGGGGGGCGGAACTGAAGCTTTCTTT. It encodes CSAYAGGGTEAFF.

This rearrangement joins TRBV6-1 to TRBJ2-7; 10 bases are shared with TRBD1. With 4 bases clipped from V and 6 bases from J, the junction kept 9 bases outside the gene matches. The germline CDR1 and CDR2 sequences are MNHNS and SASEGT. The length of the CDR3 is 15 residues. The CDR3 here is CASSVRTGGSSEQYF. The CDR3, as DNA: TGTGCCAGCAGTGTCCGGACAGGGGGATCATCCGAGCAGTACTTC.

The chain couples TRBV5-1 to TRBJ2-7; D is perhaps TRBD2 (5 bases). The germline V and J ends were trimmed by 0 bases and 3 bases, with 7 bases remaining between them. CDR1 is SGHRS, CDR2 YFSETQ, per germline. CDR3 size: 13 residues. CDR3 nucleotides: TGCGCCAGCAGCTTGGCGGGAAACTACGAGCAGTACTTC. It yields the protein CASSLAGNYEQYF. Full variable domain (outside the CDR3, taken from reference TRBV5-1 and TRBJ2-7): KAGVTQTPRYLIKTRGQQVTLSCSPISGHRSVSWYQQTPGQGLQFLFEYFSETQRNKGNFPGRFSGRQFSNSRSEMNVSTLELGDSALYLCASSLAGNYEQYFGPGTRLTVT.

The chain has TRBV9 and TRBJ1-1; 7 bases align to TRBD1. The CDR3 is 15 amino acids. The ends lost 2 bases at V and 1 base at J; junction bases unmatched: 5. Germline lookup yields CDR1 SGDLS and CDR2 YYNGEE. In DNA form, the CDR3 reads TGTGCCAGCAGCGTCAGGGGGAATGGGAACACTGAAGCTTTCTTT. It is translated as CASSVRGNGNTEAFF.

This chain joins TRBV5-5 and TRBJ2-7; D is perhaps TRBD1 (5 bases). Trimming took 3 bases from V and 3 from J, leaving 13 bases between them. Germline-derived CDR1 and CDR2 are SGHKS and YYEKEE (reference sequence). The CDR3 consists of 14 residues. This CDR3 is CASSSDSAYYEQYF. In DNA, the CDR3 is TGTGCCAGCAGCTCCGACAGCGCTTACTACGAGCAGTACTTC.

V and J are TRBV4-1 and TRBJ1-5; unclear D gene. Between the trimmed V and J ends, which lost 4 bases and 4 bases, there was a span of 8 bases. The germline CDR1 and CDR2 sequences are MGHRA and YSYEKL. The CDR3 length is 13 residues. CDR3 protein: CASSPPLNQPQHF. CDR3 sequence (DNA): TGCGCCAGCAGCCCCCCCCTTAATCAGCCCCAGCATTTT.

V is TRBV28 and J is TRBJ2-6; D possibly uses TRBD1 or TRBD2 (6 bases each). The CDR3 spans 14 residues. V was pared by 5 bases and J by 7 bases, with 12 bases between. Germline V gene data show CDR1 as MDHEN and CDR2 as SYDVKM. This CDR3 is CASSRGGGANVLTF. The DNA of the CDR3 is TGTGCCAGCAGTCGTGGAGGGGGTGCCAACGTCCTGACTTTC.

The chain has TRBV5-1 and TRBJ1-2; 9 nucleotides line up with TRBD1. J lost 13 bases, V lost 2 bases, and 9 bases had no gene match. The CDR3 runs 13 residues. Germline-derived CDR1 and CDR2 are SGHRS and YFSETQ. The CDR3 reads CASSLGDGQGLTF. DNA of the CDR3: TGCGCCAGCAGCTTAGGGGACGGACAGGGGCTCACCTTC.

The chain uses TRBV7-9 and TRBJ1-5; tentatively, D is TRBD1 (6 bases). Germline CDR1 SEHNR, CDR2 FQNEAQ (reference sequence). Trimming took off 0 bases at V and 3 bases at J, with 12 bases between the two ends. The CDR3 is 16 residues long. CDR3 amino acids: CASSLAGGDVNQPQHF. Here the CDR3 DNA reads TGTGCCAGCAGCTTAGCGGGGGGCGATGTCAATCAGCCCCAGCATTTT.

The gene calls are TRBV1 and TRBJ1-1; the table's D call, TRBD1, has no DNA check behind it. TRBV1 represents a pseudogene. There are 17 residues in the CDR3. The CDR3 protein is CTSSLGTPPRLNTEAFF. CDR3 sequence (DNA): TGCACCAGCAGTCTCGGGACACCACCGCGTCTTAACACTGAAGCTTTCTTT.

The CDR3 spells CASSQNPFGQAYEQYF. The DNA for the CDR3 is TGCGCCAGCAGCCAAAACCCCTTCGGTCAGGCCTACGAGCAGTACTTC. The chain combines TRBV4-1 with TRBJ2-7; D is undetermined. V was clipped by 2 bases and J by 2 bases, with 16 bases between them. Germline V gene data show CDR1 as MGHRA and CDR2 as YSYEKL. The CDR3 extends over 16 amino acids.

The chain's CDR3 is CAWSDEATNEKLFF. The CDR3 DNA sequence: TGTGCCTGGAGTGACGAGGCAACTAATGAAAAACTGTTTTTT. This chain connects TRBV30 to TRBJ1-4, with D unclear. Germline V gives CDR1 GTSNPN, CDR2 SVGIG (reference sequence). There are 14 residues in the CDR3. V gave up 1 base and J gave up 0 bases, with 6 bases separating them. The full variable domain, rest sourced from reference TRBV30 and TRBJ1-4, is SQTIHQWPATLVQPVGSPLSLECTVEGTSNPNLYWYRQAAGRGLQLLFYSVGIGQISSEVPQNLSASRPQDRQFILSSKKLLLSDSGFYLCAWSDEATNEKLFFGSGTQLSVL.

About this clone itself: Other DNA sequences in this sample translate to the same CDR3. V is TRBV5-1 and J is TRBJ1-1; D not certain. Per the germline V gene, CDR1 is SGHRS and CDR2 is YFSETQ. The CDR3 runs 13 residues. Deletions cut 0 bases from V and 2 bases from J, with 5 bases between. This CDR3 reads CASSLGPNTEAFF. The CDR3 nucleotides read TGCGCCAGCAGCTTGGGTCCAAACACTGAAGCTTTCTTT.

The chain couples TRBV30 to TRBJ2-1; D possibly corresponds to TRBD2 (5 bases). The CDR3 is 15 residues long. CDR1 is GTSNPN and CDR2 is SVGIG in the germline V gene (reference sequence). Trimming pared 0 bases from V and 7 bases from J, leaving 16 bases between. CDR3 nucleotides: TGTGCCTGGAGTGTACCCGGGGTCCTTGGGAATGAGCAGTTCTTC. Protein: CAWSVPGVLGNEQFF.

The CDR3 coding sequence is TGCACCCTCAGGAGAATGTGTAGTCTAGCCAAAAACATTCAGTACTTC. Protein: CTLRRMCSLAKNIQYF. This sequence joins TRBV29-1 and TRBJ2-4; D gene ambiguous. This CDR3 is 16 amino acids long. The V gene's germline CDR1 is SQVTM and CDR2 ANQGSEA.